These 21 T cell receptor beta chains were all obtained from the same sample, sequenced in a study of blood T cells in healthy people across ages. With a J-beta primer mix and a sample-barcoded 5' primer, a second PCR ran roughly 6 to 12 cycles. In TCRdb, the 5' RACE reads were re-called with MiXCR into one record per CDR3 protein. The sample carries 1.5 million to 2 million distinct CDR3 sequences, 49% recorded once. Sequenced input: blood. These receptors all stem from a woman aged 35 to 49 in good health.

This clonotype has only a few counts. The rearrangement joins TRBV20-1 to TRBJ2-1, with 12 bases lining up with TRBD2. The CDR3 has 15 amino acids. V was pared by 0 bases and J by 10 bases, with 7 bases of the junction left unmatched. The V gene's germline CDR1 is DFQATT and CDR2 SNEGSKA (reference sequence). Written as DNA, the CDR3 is TGCAGTGCTAGAGATCTAGCGGGGGGGCCCAGGGAGCAGTTCTTC. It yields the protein CSARDLAGGPREQFF.

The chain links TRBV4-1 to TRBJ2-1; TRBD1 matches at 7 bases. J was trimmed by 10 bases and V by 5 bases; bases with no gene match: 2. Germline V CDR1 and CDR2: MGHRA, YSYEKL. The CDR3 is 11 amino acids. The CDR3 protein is CASSGTAEQFF. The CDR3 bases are TGCGCCAGCAGCGGGACAGCCGAGCAGTTCTTC.

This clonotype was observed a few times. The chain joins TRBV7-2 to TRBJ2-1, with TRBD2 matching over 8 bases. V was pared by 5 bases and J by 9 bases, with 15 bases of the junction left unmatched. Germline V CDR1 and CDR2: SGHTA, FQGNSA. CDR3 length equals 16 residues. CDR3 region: CASSPRLGGGRIEQFF. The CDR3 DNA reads TGTGCCAGCAGCCCCAGGCTTGGCGGGGGGAGAATTGAGCAGTTCTTC.

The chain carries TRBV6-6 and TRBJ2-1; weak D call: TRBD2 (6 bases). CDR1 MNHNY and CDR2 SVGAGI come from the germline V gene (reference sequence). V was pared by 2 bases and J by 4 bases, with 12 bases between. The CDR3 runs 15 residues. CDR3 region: CASSYGGGKYNEQFF. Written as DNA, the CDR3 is TGTGCCAGCAGTTACGGTGGGGGGAAATACAATGAGCAGTTCTTC.

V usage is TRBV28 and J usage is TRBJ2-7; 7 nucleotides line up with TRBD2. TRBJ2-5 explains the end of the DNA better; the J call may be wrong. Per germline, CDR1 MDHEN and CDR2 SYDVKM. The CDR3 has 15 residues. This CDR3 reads CASRFVASGGETQYF. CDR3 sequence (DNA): TGTGCCAGCAGATTCGTTGCTAGCGGAGGAGAGACCCAGTACTTC.

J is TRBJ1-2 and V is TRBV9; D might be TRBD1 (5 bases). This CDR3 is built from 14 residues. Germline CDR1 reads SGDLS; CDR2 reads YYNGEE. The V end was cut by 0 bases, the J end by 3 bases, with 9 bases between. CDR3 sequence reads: CASSVAEGHYGYTF. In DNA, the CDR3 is TGTGCCAGCAGCGTAGCCGAGGGGCACTATGGCTACACCTTC.

The CDR3 sequence: CSARTSGGSKYNEQFF. CDR3 nucleotide sequence: TGCAGTGCAAGGACTAGCGGGGGATCTAAATACAATGAGCAGTTCTTC. The V call is TRBV20-1, the J call TRBJ2-1, with 13 positions matching TRBD2. This CDR3 contains 16 residues. After removal of 6 bases from V and 4 bases from J, the junction contained 9 bases not matched to a gene. Germline V gene data show CDR1 as DFQATT and CDR2 as SNEGSKA (reference sequence).

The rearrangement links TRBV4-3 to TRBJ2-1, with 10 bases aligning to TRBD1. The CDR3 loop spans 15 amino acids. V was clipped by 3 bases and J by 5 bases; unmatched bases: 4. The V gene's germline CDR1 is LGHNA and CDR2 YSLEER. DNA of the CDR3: TGCGCCAGCAGCCAGGACAGGGGGGGAGACAATGAGCAGTTCTTC. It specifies CASSQDRGGDNEQFF.

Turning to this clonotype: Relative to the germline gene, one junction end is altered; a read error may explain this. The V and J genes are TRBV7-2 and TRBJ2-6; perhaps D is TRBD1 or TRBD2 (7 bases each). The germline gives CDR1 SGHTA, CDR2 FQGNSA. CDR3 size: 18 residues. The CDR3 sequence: CASSLKVGGTAGTNVLTF. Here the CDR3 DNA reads TGTGCCAGCAGCTTAAAGGTCGGGGGGACAGCTGGGACCAACGTCCTGACTTTC.

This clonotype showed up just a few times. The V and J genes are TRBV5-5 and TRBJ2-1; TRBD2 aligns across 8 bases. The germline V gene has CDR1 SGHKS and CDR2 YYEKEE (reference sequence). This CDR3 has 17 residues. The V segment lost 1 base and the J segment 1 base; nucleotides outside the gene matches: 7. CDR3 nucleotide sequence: TGTGCCAGCAGCTTGTGGACTAGCTCAAGGTCCTACAATGAGCAGTTCTTC. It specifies CASSLWTSSRSYNEQFF.

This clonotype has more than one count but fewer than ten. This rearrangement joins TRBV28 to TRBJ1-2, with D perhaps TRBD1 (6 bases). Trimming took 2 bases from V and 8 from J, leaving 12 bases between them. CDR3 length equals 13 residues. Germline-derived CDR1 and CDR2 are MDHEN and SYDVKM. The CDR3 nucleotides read TGTGCCAGCAGTTTACAGGGGTCTGGCGGCTACACCTTC. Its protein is CASSLQGSGGYTF.

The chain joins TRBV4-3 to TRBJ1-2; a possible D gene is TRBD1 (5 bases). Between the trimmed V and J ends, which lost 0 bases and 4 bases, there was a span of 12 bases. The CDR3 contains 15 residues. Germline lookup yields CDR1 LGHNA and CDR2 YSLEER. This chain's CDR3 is CASSQDEGSPYGYTF. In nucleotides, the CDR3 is TGCGCCAGCAGCCAAGATGAGGGGTCCCCCTATGGCTACACCTTC.

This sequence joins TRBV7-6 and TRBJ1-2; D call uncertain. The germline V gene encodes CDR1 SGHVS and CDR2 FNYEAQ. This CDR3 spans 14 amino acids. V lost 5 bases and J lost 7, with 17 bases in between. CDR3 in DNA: TGTGCCAGCAGCCTAGACGGCGTTGGTGGTGGCTACACCTTC. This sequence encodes CASSLDGVGGGYTF.

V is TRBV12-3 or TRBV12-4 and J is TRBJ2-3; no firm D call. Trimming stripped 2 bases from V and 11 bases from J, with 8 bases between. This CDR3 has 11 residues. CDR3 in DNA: TGTGCCAGCAGTTTACTAGATGTGCAGTATTTT. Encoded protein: CASSLLDVQYF.

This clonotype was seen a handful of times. The CDR3 sequence is CASSPGAGEGNQPQHF. The CDR3 DNA reads TGTGCCAGCAGCCCCGGAGCGGGTGAAGGCAATCAGCCCCAGCATTTT. J is TRBJ1-5 and V is TRBV7-2; D not resolved. Germline loops: CDR1 SGHTA, CDR2 FQGNSA. The CDR3 spans 16 residues. Trimming pared 5 bases from V and 2 bases from J, leaving 16 bases between.

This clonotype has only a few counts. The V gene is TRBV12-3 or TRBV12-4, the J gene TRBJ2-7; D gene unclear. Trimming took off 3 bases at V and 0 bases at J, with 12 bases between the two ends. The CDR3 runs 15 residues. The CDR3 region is CASSFIIGPSYEQYF. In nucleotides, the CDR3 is TGTGCCAGCAGTTTCATCATCGGACCCTCCTACGAGCAGTACTTC.

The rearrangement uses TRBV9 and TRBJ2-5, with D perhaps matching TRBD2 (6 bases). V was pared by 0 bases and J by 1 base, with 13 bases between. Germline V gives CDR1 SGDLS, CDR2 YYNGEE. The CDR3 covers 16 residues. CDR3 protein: CASSVGQAGLQETQYF. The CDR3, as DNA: TGTGCCAGCAGCGTAGGCCAGGCGGGGCTCCAAGAGACCCAGTACTTC.

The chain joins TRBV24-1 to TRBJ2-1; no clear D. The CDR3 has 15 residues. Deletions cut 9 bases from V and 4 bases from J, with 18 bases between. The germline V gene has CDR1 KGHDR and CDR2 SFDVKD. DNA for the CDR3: TGTGCCACCCACAAGCCTTCCGACACTTACAATGAGCAGTTCTTC. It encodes CATHKPSDTYNEQFF.

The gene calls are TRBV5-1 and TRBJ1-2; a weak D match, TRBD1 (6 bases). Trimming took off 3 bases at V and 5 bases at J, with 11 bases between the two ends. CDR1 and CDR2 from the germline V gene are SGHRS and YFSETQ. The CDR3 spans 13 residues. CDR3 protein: CASSSGARYGYTF. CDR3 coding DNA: TGCGCCAGCAGCTCGGGGGCCCGGTATGGCTACACCTTC.

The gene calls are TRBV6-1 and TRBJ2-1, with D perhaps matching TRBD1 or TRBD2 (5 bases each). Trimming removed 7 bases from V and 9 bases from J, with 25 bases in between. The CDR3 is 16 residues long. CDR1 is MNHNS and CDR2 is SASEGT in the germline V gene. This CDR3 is CASNEGLGTPLSEQFF. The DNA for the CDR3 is TGTGCCAGCAATGAGGGGTTGGGTACCCCGTTAAGTGAGCAGTTCTTC.

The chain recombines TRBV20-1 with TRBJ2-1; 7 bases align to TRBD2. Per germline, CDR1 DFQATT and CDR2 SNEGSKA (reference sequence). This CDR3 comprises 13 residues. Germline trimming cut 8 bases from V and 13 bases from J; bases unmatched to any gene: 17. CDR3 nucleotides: TGCAGTACGCCCCAAGCGGGGCAAGAGACCCAGTTCTTC. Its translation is CSTPQAGQETQFF.